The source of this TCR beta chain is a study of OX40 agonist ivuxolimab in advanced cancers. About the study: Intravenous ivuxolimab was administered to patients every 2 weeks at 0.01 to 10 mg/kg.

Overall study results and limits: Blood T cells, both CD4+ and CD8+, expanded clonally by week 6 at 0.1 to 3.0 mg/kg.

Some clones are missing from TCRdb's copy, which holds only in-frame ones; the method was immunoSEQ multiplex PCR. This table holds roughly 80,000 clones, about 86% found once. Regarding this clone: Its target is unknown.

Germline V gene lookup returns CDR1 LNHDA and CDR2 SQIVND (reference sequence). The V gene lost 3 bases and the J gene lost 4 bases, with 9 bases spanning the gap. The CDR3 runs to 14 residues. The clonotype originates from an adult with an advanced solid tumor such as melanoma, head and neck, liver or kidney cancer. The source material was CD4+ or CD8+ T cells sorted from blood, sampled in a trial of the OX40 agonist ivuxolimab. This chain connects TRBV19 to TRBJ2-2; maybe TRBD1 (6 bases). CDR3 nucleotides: TGTGCCAGTAGTATTCCACAGGGCACCGGGGAGCTGTTTTTT. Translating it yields CASSIPQGTGELFF.